Described below is a single T cell receptor (beta chain) sequence and its context. The CDR3 runs 16 residues. With V trimmed by 1 base and J by 7 bases, 6 bases remained unmatched. The germline gives CDR1 SGHRS, CDR2 YFSETQ. The sample is drawn from a study of cytomegalovirus exposure and HLA in healthy donors. Amplification used 60 Vbeta primers and 13 Jbeta primers. The assay was immunoSEQ multiplex PCR, and TCRdb's table has in-frame clones only and misses some. The repertoire holds 150,000 or so clones, with approximately 80% as singletons. Sequencing was carried out using PBMCs. The TCR originated in a man over 45 in good health and CMV-seronegative. The chain has TRBV5-1 and TRBJ1-6, with TRBD1 identical over 9 bases. CDR3 DNA: TGCGCCAGCAGCTTGAAATTAGGACAGGGGAATTCACCCCTCCACTTT. This sequence encodes CASSLKLGQGNSPLHF.